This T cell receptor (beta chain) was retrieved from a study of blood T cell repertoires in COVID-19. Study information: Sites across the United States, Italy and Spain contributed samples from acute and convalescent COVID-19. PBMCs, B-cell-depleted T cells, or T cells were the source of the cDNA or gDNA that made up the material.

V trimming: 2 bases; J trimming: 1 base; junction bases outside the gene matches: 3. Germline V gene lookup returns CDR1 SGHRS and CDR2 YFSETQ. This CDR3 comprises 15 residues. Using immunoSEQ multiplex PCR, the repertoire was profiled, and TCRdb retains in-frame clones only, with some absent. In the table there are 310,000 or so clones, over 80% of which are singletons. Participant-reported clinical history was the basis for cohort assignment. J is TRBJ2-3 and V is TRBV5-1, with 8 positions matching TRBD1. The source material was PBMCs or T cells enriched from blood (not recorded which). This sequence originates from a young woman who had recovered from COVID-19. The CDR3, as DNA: TGCGCCAGCAGCTTATCAGGGGGCGGCACAGATACGCAGTATTTT. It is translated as CASSLSGGGTDTQYF.